The rows below give T cell receptor beta chains drawn from one sample of a study of blood T cell repertoires in COVID-19. Sequencing was performed with immunoSEQ multiplex PCR; in TCRdb, only in-frame clones are kept and a portion is missing. The data hold about 280,000 clones, with 88% observed a single time. Sequencing input: PBMCs or T cells enriched from blood (not recorded which). Receptor source: a woman in her sixties in a cohort exposed to, infected with or recovered from COVID-19 (not recorded which). CDR3s include the opening cysteine and the closing phenylalanine or tryptophan. A D gene is named only where the DNA matches it firmly. Size is omitted from some rows. Given values are once, few, many or a class for expanded clones.

size: -; J: TRBJ2-7; V: TRBV11-1; D: -; DNA: TGTGCCAGCAGCCCGGGATCCAACCCGGAGCAGTACTTC; CDR3: CASSPGSNPEQYF
size: -; J: TRBJ2-7; V: TRBV4-1; D: -; DNA: TGCGCCAGCAGGCCCTTTGGCGGAACCTACGAGCAGTACTTC; CDR3: CASRPFGGTYEQYF
size: -; J: TRBJ2-1; V: TRBV19; D: -; DNA: TGTGCCAGTAGTATACCGGACACCTACAATGAGCAGTTCTTC; CDR3: CASSIPDTYNEQFF
size: -; J: TRBJ2-7; V: TRBV15; D: -; DNA: TGTGCCACCAGCAGAGATAGGCAGGGGAAGGACGAGCAGTACTTC; CDR3: CATSRDRQGKDEQYF
size: -; J: TRBJ2-3; V: TRBV6-5; D: TRBD2; DNA: TGTGCCAGCAGCCGGGACTATACCACAGATACGCAGTATTTT; CDR3: CASSRDYTTDTQYF
size: -; J: TRBJ2-5; V: TRBV18; D: -; DNA: TGTGCCAGCTCACCGGTAGAGAAAGAGACCCAGTACTTC; CDR3: CASSPVEKETQYF
size: -; J: TRBJ1-3; V: TRBV4-1; D: -; DNA: TGCGCCAGCAGCCAAGTTGGCCGTTACTCTGGAAACACCATATATTTT; CDR3: CASSQVGRYSGNTIYF
size: -; J: TRBJ2-2; V: TRBV27; D: TRBD2; DNA: TGTGCCAGCACGGAAGCAGCGGGAGGGCCCGGGGAGCTGTTTTTT; CDR3: CASTEAAGGPGELFF
size: -; J: TRBJ2-1; V: TRBV18; D: TRBD2; DNA: TGTGCCAGCTCACAAAACGAACTAGCGGGAGGACACAATGAGCAGTTCTTC; CDR3: CASSQNELAGGHNEQFF
size: -; J: TRBJ2-2; V: TRBV18; D: -; DNA: TGTGCCAGCTCACCATCGGTCGGGGGAGCGTACACCGGGGAGCTGTTTTTT; CDR3: CASSPSVGGAYTGELFF
size: -; J: TRBJ2-6; V: TRBV13; D: -; DNA: TGTGCCAGCAGCTCCGTCAGGGCAGCCCCATTGAGCTCTGGGGCCAACGTCCTGACTTTC; CDR3: CASSSVRAAPLSSGANVLTF
size: -; J: TRBJ2-7; V: TRBV7-9; D: -; DNA: TGTGCCAGCAGCACGACCGGGACTTACAGCTCCTACGAGCAGTACTTC; CDR3: CASSTTGTYSSYEQYF
size: -; J: TRBJ2-1; V: TRBV5-1; D: TRBD1; DNA: TGCGCCAGCAGGGCCGGGACAGGGTTTAGCTCCTACAATGAGCAGTTCTTC; CDR3: CASRAGTGFSSYNEQFF
size: -; J: TRBJ2-4; V: TRBV5-6; D: -; DNA: TGTGCCAGCAGCTTCCAGGACAAAAACATTCAGTACTTC; CDR3: CASSFQDKNIQYF
size: -; J: TRBJ1-3; V: TRBV3-1/TRBV3-2; D: -; DNA: TGTGCCAGCAGCCCGGGAAACACCATATATTTT; CDR3: CASSPGNTIYF
size: -; J: TRBJ1-5; V: TRBV24-1; D: TRBD1; DNA: TGTGCCACCAGTGACCGGACAGGGGGCAGTCAGCCCCAGCATTTT; CDR3: CATSDRTGGSQPQHF
size: -; J: TRBJ1-3; V: TRBV7-9; D: -; DNA: TGTGCCAGCAGCTTAGCGCTAACGGGAAACACCATATATTTT; CDR3: CASSLALTGNTIYF
size: -; J: TRBJ2-7; V: TRBV15; D: TRBD1; DNA: TGTGCCACCAGCAGATATGGACAGGCCAACTCCTACGAGCAGTACTTC; CDR3: CATSRYGQANSYEQYF
size: once; J: TRBJ1-5; V: TRBV7-2; D: TRBD1; DNA: TGTGCCAGCAGCCGGACAGGGCTCGAACGCGATCAGCCCCAGCATTTT; CDR3: CASSRTGLERDQPQHF
size: once; J: TRBJ2-3; V: TRBV11-1; D: TRBD2; DNA: TGTGCCAGCAGCCGGGGGGAGGCAACAGATACGCAGTATTTT; CDR3: CASSRGEATDTQYF
size: -; J: TRBJ1-3; V: TRBV12-5; D: -; DNA: TGTGCTAGTGGTTTTCGTCGGGAGAGCTCTGGAAACACCATATATTTT; CDR3: CASGFRRESSGNTIYF
size: -; J: TRBJ2-7; V: TRBV28; D: TRBD1; DNA: TGTGCCAGCAGCAGATCCGGGACAGGGTATCTTTACGAGCAGTACTTC; CDR3: CASSRSGTGYLYEQYF
size: -; J: TRBJ2-1; V: TRBV5-1; D: -; DNA: TGCGCCAGCAGCTTCAGGGGGGATGATGAGCAGTTCTTC; CDR3: CASSFRGDDEQFF
size: -; J: TRBJ2-2; V: TRBV19; D: -; DNA: TGTGCCAGTAGTTTAATAGGGGGGGCGAACACCGGGGAGCTGTTTTTT; CDR3: CASSLIGGANTGELFF
size: -; J: TRBJ1-2; V: TRBV6-2/TRBV6-3; D: -; DNA: TGTGCCAGCAGTTCCGCAGGCGCCCAGGGAAAAGGCTATGGCTACACCTTC; CDR3: CASSSAGAQGKGYGYTF
size: -; J: TRBJ2-7; V: TRBV5-1; D: -; DNA: TGCGCCAGCAGCCCGGACTCTACCTACGAGCAGTACTTC; CDR3: CASSPDSTYEQYF
size: -; J: TRBJ1-1; V: TRBV6-5; D: -; DNA: TGTGCCAGCAGTTACTTGACAGTATCTGAAGCTTTCTTT; CDR3: CASSYLTVSEAFF
size: once; J: TRBJ2-1; V: TRBV5-1; D: TRBD1; DNA: TGCGCCAGCAGCACGGACAGGAGCTCCTACAATGAGCAGTTCTTC; CDR3: CASSTDRSSYNEQFF
size: few; J: TRBJ1-6; V: TRBV3-1/TRBV3-2; D: TRBD1; DNA: TGTGCCAGCAGCCGGGGACAGGGGGAGAATTCACCCCTCCACTTT; CDR3: CASSRGQGENSPLHF
size: -; J: TRBJ2-2; V: TRBV15; D: TRBD1; DNA: TGTGCCACCAGGCGGGGACAGGGGAGCACCGGGGAGCTGTTTTTT; CDR3: CATRRGQGSTGELFF
size: -; J: TRBJ1-4; V: TRBV6-5; D: -; DNA: TGTGCCAGCAGTTACCTAACTAATGAAAAACTGTTTTTT; CDR3: CASSYLTNEKLFF
size: -; J: TRBJ2-7; V: TRBV2; D: -; DNA: TGTGCCAGCAGGAAAGACATCCACCAGTCCTACGAGCAGTACTTC; CDR3: CASRKDIHQSYEQYF
size: -; J: TRBJ1-2; V: TRBV5-4; D: TRBD1; DNA: TGTGCCAGCAGCGTGGACAGGGGGCGAGTCTATGGCTACACCTTC; CDR3: CASSVDRGRVYGYTF
size: -; J: TRBJ2-7; V: TRBV19; D: TRBD2; DNA: TGTGCCAGTAGTCCCCGGAAAGCGGGAGGGATCTACGAGCAGTACTTC; CDR3: CASSPRKAGGIYEQYF
size: -; J: TRBJ2-3; V: TRBV19; D: -; DNA: TGTGCCAGTACTCGAAGCGGGCAGGGCACAGATACGCAGTATTTT; CDR3: CASTRSGQGTDTQYF
size: -; J: TRBJ1-2; V: TRBV25-1; D: TRBD1; DNA: TGTGCCAGCAGTGTCCCCTGGACAGGGGACGATGGCTACACCTTC; CDR3: CASSVPWTGDDGYTF
size: -; J: TRBJ2-3; V: TRBV2; D: -; DNA: TGTGCCAGCCGAGCAGATACGCAGTATTTT; CDR3: CASRADTQYF
size: -; J: TRBJ2-2; V: TRBV2; D: TRBD2; DNA: TGTGCCAGCTTTGGGGCTAGCGGAGGCACCGGGGAGCTGTTTTTT; CDR3: CASFGASGGTGELFF
size: -; J: TRBJ1-4; V: TRBV11-2; D: -; DNA: TGTGCCAGCAGCTGGGGGGAGAGGCTTTTGGAAAAACTGTTTTTT; CDR3: CASSWGERLLEKLFF
size: -; J: TRBJ1-5; V: TRBV27; D: -; DNA: TGTGCCAGCAGTTTAATAGAAGGCAATCAGCCCCAGCATTTT; CDR3: CASSLIEGNQPQHF
size: -; J: TRBJ2-4; V: TRBV2; D: TRBD1; DNA: TGTGCCAGCAGACCCGACAGGGGGGTGAACATTCAGTACTTC; CDR3: CASRPDRGVNIQYF
size: -; J: TRBJ2-6; V: TRBV28; D: TRBD1; DNA: TGTGCCAGCAGTTCCCCAGGGGGCGGATCTGGGGCCAACGTCCTGACTTTC; CDR3: CASSSPGGGSGANVLTF
size: once; J: TRBJ1-5; V: TRBV7-2; D: TRBD1; DNA: TGTGCCAGCAGCTTTCAGGGGGCGATTAGCAATCAGCCCCAGCATTTT; CDR3: CASSFQGAISNQPQHF